This T cell receptor beta chain stems from a study of yellow fever vaccine responses in identical twins. In TCRdb, the RT-PCR reads were re-called with MiXCR into one record per CDR3 protein. The data hold about 23,000 distinct CDR3 sequences, with roughly 80% observed a single time. The sample here was T cells from blood (PBMCs), unsorted or a sorted subset (not recorded which), taken before or after yellow fever vaccination (not recorded which). The TCR originated in a woman aged 18-35 years who received the yellow fever vaccine.

As DNA, the CDR3 is TGTGCCACCAGCAGAGAGGGCTCGGGTTATGGCTACACCTTC. Residues: CATSREGSGYGYTF. This chain joins TRBV15 and TRBJ1-2; D gene unclear. This CDR3 is built from 14 residues. CDR1 LNHNV and CDR2 YYDKDF come from the germline V gene (reference sequence). The V and J ends lost 0 bases and 5 bases respectively, with 10 bases between them. Variable domain in full (rest from reference TRBV15 and TRBJ1-2): DAMVIQNPRYQVTQFGKPVTLSCSQTLNHNVMYWYQQKSSQAPKLLFHYYDKDFNNEADTPDNFQSRRPNTSFCFLDIRSPGLGDTAMYLCATSREGSGYGYTFGSGTRLTVV.